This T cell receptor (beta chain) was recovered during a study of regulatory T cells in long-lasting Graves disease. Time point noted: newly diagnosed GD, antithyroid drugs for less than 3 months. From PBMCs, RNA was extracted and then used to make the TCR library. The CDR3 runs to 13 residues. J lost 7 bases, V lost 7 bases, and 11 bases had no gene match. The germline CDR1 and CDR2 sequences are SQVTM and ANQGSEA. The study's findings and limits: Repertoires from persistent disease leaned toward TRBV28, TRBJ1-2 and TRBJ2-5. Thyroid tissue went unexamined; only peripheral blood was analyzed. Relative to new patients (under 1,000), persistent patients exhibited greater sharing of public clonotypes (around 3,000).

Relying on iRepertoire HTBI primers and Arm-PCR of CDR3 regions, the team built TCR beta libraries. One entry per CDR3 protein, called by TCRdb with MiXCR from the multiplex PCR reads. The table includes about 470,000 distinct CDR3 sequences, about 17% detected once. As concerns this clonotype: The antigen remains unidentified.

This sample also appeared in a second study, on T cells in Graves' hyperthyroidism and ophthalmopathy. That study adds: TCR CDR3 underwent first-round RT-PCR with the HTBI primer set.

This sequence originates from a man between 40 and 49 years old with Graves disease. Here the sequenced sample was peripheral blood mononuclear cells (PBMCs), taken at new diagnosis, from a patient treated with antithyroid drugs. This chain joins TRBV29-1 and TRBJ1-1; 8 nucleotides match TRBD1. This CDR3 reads CSGNPGGKGEAFF. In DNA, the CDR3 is TGCAGCGGGAACCCAGGGGGCAAGGGTGAAGCTTTCTTT. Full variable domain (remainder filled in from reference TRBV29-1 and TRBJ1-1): SAVISQKPSRDICQRGTSLTIQCQVDSQVTMMFWYRQQPGQSLTLIATANQGSEATYESGFVIDKFPISRPNLTFSTLTVSNMSPEDSSIYLCSGNPGGKGEAFFGQGTRLTVV.